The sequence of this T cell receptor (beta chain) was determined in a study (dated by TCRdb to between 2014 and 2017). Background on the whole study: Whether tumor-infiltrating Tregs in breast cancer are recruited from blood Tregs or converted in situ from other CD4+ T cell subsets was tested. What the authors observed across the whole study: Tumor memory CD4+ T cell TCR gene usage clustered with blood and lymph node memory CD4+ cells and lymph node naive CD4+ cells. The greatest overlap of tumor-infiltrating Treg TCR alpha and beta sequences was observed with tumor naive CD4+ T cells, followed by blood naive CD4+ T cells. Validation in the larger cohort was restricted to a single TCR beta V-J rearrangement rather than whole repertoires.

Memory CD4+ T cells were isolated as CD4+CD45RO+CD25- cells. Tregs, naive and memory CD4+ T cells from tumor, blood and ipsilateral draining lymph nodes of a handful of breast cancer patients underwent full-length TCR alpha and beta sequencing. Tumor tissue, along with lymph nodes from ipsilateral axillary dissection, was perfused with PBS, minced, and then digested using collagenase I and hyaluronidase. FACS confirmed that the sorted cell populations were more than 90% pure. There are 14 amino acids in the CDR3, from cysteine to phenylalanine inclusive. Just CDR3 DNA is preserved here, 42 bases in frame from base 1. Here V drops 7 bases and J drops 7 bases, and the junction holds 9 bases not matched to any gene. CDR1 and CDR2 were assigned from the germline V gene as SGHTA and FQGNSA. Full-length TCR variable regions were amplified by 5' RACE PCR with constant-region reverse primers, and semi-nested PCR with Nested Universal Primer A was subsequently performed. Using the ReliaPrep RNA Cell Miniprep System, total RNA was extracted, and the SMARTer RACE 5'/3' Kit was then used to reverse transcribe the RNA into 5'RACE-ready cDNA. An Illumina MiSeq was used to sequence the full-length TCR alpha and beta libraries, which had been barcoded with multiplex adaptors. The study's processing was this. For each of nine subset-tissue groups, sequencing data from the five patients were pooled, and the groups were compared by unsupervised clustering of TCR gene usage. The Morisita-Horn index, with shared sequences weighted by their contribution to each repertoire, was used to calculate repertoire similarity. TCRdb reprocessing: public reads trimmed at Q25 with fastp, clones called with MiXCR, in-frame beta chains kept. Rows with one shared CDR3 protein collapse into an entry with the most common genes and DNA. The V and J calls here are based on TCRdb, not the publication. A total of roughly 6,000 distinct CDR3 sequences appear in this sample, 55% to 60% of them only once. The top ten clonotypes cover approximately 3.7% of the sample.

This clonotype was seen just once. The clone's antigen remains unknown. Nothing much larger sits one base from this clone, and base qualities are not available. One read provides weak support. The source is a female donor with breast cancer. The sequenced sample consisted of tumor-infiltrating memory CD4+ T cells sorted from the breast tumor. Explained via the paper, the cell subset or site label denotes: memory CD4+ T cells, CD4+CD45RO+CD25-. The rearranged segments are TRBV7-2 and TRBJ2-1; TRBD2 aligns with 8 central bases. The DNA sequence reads TGTGCCAGCAAACCCCGGGAGGGCCAAAATGAGCAGTTCTTC. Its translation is CASKPREGQNEQFF. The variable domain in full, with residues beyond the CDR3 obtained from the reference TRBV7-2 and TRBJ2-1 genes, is GAGVSQSPSNKVTEKGKDVELRCDPISGHTALYWYRQSLGQGLEFLIYFQGNSAPDKSGLPSDRFSAERTGGSVSTLTIQRTQQEDSAVYLCASKPREGQNEQFFGPGTRLTVL.